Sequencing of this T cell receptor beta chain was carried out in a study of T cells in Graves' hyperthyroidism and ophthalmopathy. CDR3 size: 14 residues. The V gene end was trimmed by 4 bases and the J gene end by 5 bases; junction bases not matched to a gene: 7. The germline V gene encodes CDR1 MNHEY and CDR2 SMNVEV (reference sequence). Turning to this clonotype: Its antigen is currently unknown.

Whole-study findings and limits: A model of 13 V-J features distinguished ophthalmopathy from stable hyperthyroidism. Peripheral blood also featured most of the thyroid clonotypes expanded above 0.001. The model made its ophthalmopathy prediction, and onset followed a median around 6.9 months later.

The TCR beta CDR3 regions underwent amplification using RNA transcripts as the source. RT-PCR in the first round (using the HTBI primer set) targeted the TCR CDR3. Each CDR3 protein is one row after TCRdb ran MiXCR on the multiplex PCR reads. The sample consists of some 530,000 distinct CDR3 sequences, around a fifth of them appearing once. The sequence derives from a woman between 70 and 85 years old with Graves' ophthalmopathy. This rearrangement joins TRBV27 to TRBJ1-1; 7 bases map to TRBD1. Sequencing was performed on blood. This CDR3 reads CASSSGQPGTEAFF. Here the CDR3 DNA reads TGTGCCAGCAGTTCGGGACAGCCGGGAACTGAAGCTTTCTTT.